Listed below are T cell receptor beta chains from one sample, sequenced in a study of cytomegalovirus exposure and HLA in healthy donors. Clones were read by immunoSEQ multiplex PCR, and TCRdb kept only the in-frame ones, dropping some. The sample includes roughly 130,000 clones, around four fifths of them seen just once. The sequenced material came from PBMCs. The origin of the receptors is a male donor in good health and CMV-seropositive. CDR3s include the opening cysteine and the closing phenylalanine or tryptophan. Fields, in order: CDR3 DNA, CDR3 protein, V gene, D gene, clone size, J gene. The D gene is left open where the match is weak. Where a row states a size, it is once, few, many or the class of an expanded clone; other rows omit it.

CDR3 DNA: TGCGCCAGCAGCTTCCCGCGGGGCGACATCAATGAGCAGTTCTTC
CDR3 protein: CASSFPRGDINEQFF
V gene: TRBV5-1
D gene: NA
clone size: NA
J gene: TRBJ2-1

CDR3 DNA: TGTGCCAGCAGCCAATCCCCGGTAAATAATTCACCCCTCCACTTT
CDR3 protein: CASSQSPVNNSPLHF
V gene: TRBV16
D gene: NA
clone size: NA
J gene: TRBJ1-6

CDR3 DNA: TGTGCCAGTAGTATCGGAGGGGCGCCCTATGGCTACACCTTC
CDR3 protein: CASSIGGAPYGYTF
V gene: TRBV19
D gene: NA
clone size: few
J gene: TRBJ1-2

CDR3 DNA: TGTGCCAGCAGCATGGGACTAGCGGGAGATGTTAATGAGCAGTTCTTC
CDR3 protein: CASSMGLAGDVNEQFF
V gene: TRBV5-4
D gene: TRBD2
clone size: once
J gene: TRBJ2-1

CDR3 DNA: TGTGCCAGTAATCGCTCCTACAATGAGCAGTTCTTC
CDR3 protein: CASNRSYNEQFF
V gene: TRBV19
D gene: NA
clone size: NA
J gene: TRBJ2-1

CDR3 DNA: TGTGCCAGCTCACCATTATCTAGCCACACCTACAATGAGCAGTTCTTC
CDR3 protein: CASSPLSSHTYNEQFF
V gene: TRBV18
D gene: NA
clone size: NA
J gene: TRBJ2-1

CDR3 DNA: TGTGCCAGCAGACCTAACCCCAGCGTTAACACTGAAGCTTTCTTT
CDR3 protein: CASRPNPSVNTEAFF
V gene: TRBV6-5
D gene: NA
clone size: NA
J gene: TRBJ1-1

CDR3 DNA: TGTGCCAGCAGCCTACGGGGAGGGGGCAATCAGCCCCAGCATTTT
CDR3 protein: CASSLRGGGNQPQHF
V gene: TRBV4-2
D gene: NA
clone size: NA
J gene: TRBJ1-5

CDR3 DNA: TGTGCCAGCAGTTCGGGCAGGGGGCACACTGAAGCTTTCTTT
CDR3 protein: CASSSGRGHTEAFF
V gene: TRBV27
D gene: TRBD1
clone size: once
J gene: TRBJ1-1

CDR3 DNA: TGTGCCAGCAGTAGGGCGGGATTTGCTAGCACAGATACGCAGTATTTT
CDR3 protein: CASSRAGFASTDTQYF
V gene: TRBV28
D gene: NA
clone size: NA
J gene: TRBJ2-3

CDR3 DNA: TGTGCCAGCAGTTCACGGACTCTGGACGAGCAGTACTTC
CDR3 protein: CASSSRTLDEQYF
V gene: TRBV28
D gene: NA
clone size: NA
J gene: TRBJ2-7

CDR3 DNA: TGTGCCAGCAGTTTTGACCAGGGTAATGGCTACACCTTC
CDR3 protein: CASSFDQGNGYTF
V gene: TRBV28
D gene: NA
clone size: few
J gene: TRBJ1-2

CDR3 DNA: TGTGCCAGCAGGCGGGGGGGTCTCTACGAGCAGTACTTC
CDR3 protein: CASRRGGLYEQYF
V gene: TRBV2
D gene: TRBD2
clone size: NA
J gene: TRBJ2-7

CDR3 DNA: TGTGCCAGCAGCCAAGGGGTAGCGGGACCCTACGAGCAGTACTTC
CDR3 protein: CASSQGVAGPYEQYF
V gene: TRBV11-2
D gene: TRBD2
clone size: NA
J gene: TRBJ2-7

CDR3 DNA: TGTGCCAGTAAAGGGGGTGATACGCAGTATTTT
CDR3 protein: CASKGGDTQYF
V gene: TRBV19
D gene: NA
clone size: NA
J gene: TRBJ2-3

CDR3 DNA: TGTGCCAGCAGCTTTTTACAGGAGAACTATGGCTACACCTTC
CDR3 protein: CASSFLQENYGYTF
V gene: TRBV7-9
D gene: NA
clone size: NA
J gene: TRBJ1-2

CDR3 DNA: TGTGCCAGCAAGAGTACCCCGAACACCGGGGAGCTGTTTTTT
CDR3 protein: CASKSTPNTGELFF
V gene: TRBV9
D gene: NA
clone size: NA
J gene: TRBJ2-2

CDR3 DNA: TGTGCCAGCAGTTTATGGACTAGCGGAGACTACAATGAGCAGTTCTTC
CDR3 protein: CASSLWTSGDYNEQFF
V gene: TRBV28
D gene: TRBD2
clone size: few
J gene: TRBJ2-1

CDR3 DNA: TGTGCCAGCAGCCTAGACAGGGGCAATCAGCCCCAGCATTTT
CDR3 protein: CASSLDRGNQPQHF
V gene: TRBV28
D gene: TRBD1
clone size: NA
J gene: TRBJ1-5

CDR3 DNA: TGCGCCAGCAGCCAACCTGGACAGAATCAGCCCCAGCATTTT
CDR3 protein: CASSQPGQNQPQHF
V gene: TRBV4-1
D gene: NA
clone size: once
J gene: TRBJ1-5

CDR3 DNA: TGTGCCAGCAGCGTCGGAGACCTAAGTCGCACTGAAGCTTTCTTT
CDR3 protein: CASSVGDLSRTEAFF
V gene: TRBV9
D gene: NA
clone size: once
J gene: TRBJ1-1

CDR3 DNA: TGTGCCAGCAGTTTGGTTAGGGAGGGCGGCGGTCAGCCCCAGCATTTT
CDR3 protein: CASSLVREGGGQPQHF
V gene: TRBV28
D gene: NA
clone size: NA
J gene: TRBJ1-5

CDR3 DNA: TGTGCCAGCTTCCCGACAGGGACGAACGAGCAGTACTTC
CDR3 protein: CASFPTGTNEQYF
V gene: TRBV21-1
D gene: NA
clone size: once
J gene: TRBJ2-7

CDR3 DNA: TGTGCCAGCAGCTTAGGACTCGTTGTCGGGAGTTGGTGGACAGATACGCAGTATTTT
CDR3 protein: CASSLGLVVGSWWTDTQYF
V gene: TRBV7-2
D gene: NA
clone size: NA
J gene: TRBJ2-3

CDR3 DNA: TGTGCCAGCAGTTGGGACAGTAATCAGCCCCAGCATTTT
CDR3 protein: CASSWDSNQPQHF
V gene: TRBV27
D gene: TRBD1
clone size: NA
J gene: TRBJ1-5

CDR3 DNA: TGTGCCAGTAGTATGAGACAGGGGTACAATGAGCAGTTCTTC
CDR3 protein: CASSMRQGYNEQFF
V gene: TRBV19
D gene: TRBD1
clone size: NA
J gene: TRBJ2-1

CDR3 DNA: TGTGCCAGCAGCCGGGGCGGGACTTCGAATGAGCAGTTCTTC
CDR3 protein: CASSRGGTSNEQFF
V gene: TRBV4-2
D gene: NA
clone size: NA
J gene: TRBJ2-1

CDR3 DNA: TGTGCCAGCAGCTTCGTAGCGGGGAGGGGCGAGCAGTACTTC
CDR3 protein: CASSFVAGRGEQYF
V gene: TRBV5-4
D gene: TRBD2
clone size: NA
J gene: TRBJ2-7

CDR3 DNA: TGTGCCAGCAGCTTGGCGGACCTGGGAGATGAAAAACTGTTTTTT
CDR3 protein: CASSLADLGDEKLFF
V gene: TRBV5-4
D gene: NA
clone size: NA
J gene: TRBJ1-4

CDR3 DNA: TGTGCCATCACTCATACTAGCGGGGCGAACACCGGGGAGCTGTTTTTT
CDR3 protein: CAITHTSGANTGELFF
V gene: TRBV10-3
D gene: TRBD2
clone size: once
J gene: TRBJ2-2

CDR3 DNA: TGCGCCAGCAAGCCGGGACTAGGAAACGAGCAGTACTTC
CDR3 protein: CASKPGLGNEQYF
V gene: TRBV10-2
D gene: TRBD2
clone size: NA
J gene: TRBJ2-7

CDR3 DNA: TGTGCCAGCAGCTTCAACGACAGGGGGCAGGTCGAGCAGTACTTC
CDR3 protein: CASSFNDRGQVEQYF
V gene: TRBV7-9
D gene: TRBD1
clone size: NA
J gene: TRBJ2-7

CDR3 DNA: TGTGCCAGCAGCTTAGAGGTAGCGGGACCCTACAATGAGCAGTTCTTC
CDR3 protein: CASSLEVAGPYNEQFF
V gene: TRBV11-2
D gene: TRBD2
clone size: few
J gene: TRBJ2-1

CDR3 DNA: TGTGCCAGCAGCGTAGAGGGGACAGGGTTGCACGAGCAGTACTTC
CDR3 protein: CASSVEGTGLHEQYF
V gene: TRBV9
D gene: TRBD1
clone size: NA
J gene: TRBJ2-7

CDR3 DNA: TGTGCCAGCAGGTCAGGGGTTGATGGCTACACCTTC
CDR3 protein: CASRSGVDGYTF
V gene: TRBV28
D gene: NA
clone size: NA
J gene: TRBJ1-2

CDR3 DNA: TGTGCCACCCCCCGGGAGACGAACACCGGGGAGCTGTTTTTT
CDR3 protein: CATPRETNTGELFF
V gene: TRBV19
D gene: NA
clone size: NA
J gene: TRBJ2-2

CDR3 DNA: TGCAGCGCAGGGGTGGAGAACACTGAAGCTTTCTTT
CDR3 protein: CSAGVENTEAFF
V gene: TRBV29-1
D gene: NA
clone size: NA
J gene: TRBJ1-1

CDR3 DNA: TGTGCCAGCAGCACACGGGCAGGGGAAGAGACCCAGTACTTC
CDR3 protein: CASSTRAGEETQYF
V gene: TRBV11-2
D gene: NA
clone size: NA
J gene: TRBJ2-5

CDR3 DNA: TGTGCCAGCAGCGAAGGGACAGGGACTAACTATGGCTACACCTTC
CDR3 protein: CASSEGTGTNYGYTF
V gene: TRBV6-4
D gene: TRBD1
clone size: NA
J gene: TRBJ1-2

CDR3 DNA: TGTGCCAGCAGTCAAGGCCTGACAGGGAGCCCGAACATTCAGTACTTC
CDR3 protein: CASSQGLTGSPNIQYF
V gene: TRBV27
D gene: TRBD1
clone size: NA
J gene: TRBJ2-4

CDR3 DNA: TGTGCCAGCAGCTTATTGGGGCTCCAAGAGACCCAGTACTTC
CDR3 protein: CASSLLGLQETQYF
V gene: TRBV7-3
D gene: NA
clone size: NA
J gene: TRBJ2-5

CDR3 DNA: TGTGCCAGCAGTTTAGTGTCCGTCCAAGAGACCCAGTACTTC
CDR3 protein: CASSLVSVQETQYF
V gene: TRBV28
D gene: NA
clone size: NA
J gene: TRBJ2-5

CDR3 DNA: TGTGCCAGCAGCATAGACCCAGGGACTGGAAACACCATATATTTT
CDR3 protein: CASSIDPGTGNTIYF
V gene: TRBV9
D gene: NA
clone size: NA
J gene: TRBJ1-3

CDR3 DNA: TGTGCCAGCAGCGGGACTAGCGGGAGATTGGAGGAGCAGTACTTC
CDR3 protein: CASSGTSGRLEEQYF
V gene: TRBV2
D gene: TRBD2
clone size: NA
J gene: TRBJ2-5

CDR3 DNA: TGTGCCAGCAGTTCCGGGACATATGTTGTCTACGAGCAGTACTTC
CDR3 protein: CASSSGTYVVYEQYF
V gene: TRBV7-9
D gene: NA
clone size: NA
J gene: TRBJ2-7

CDR3 DNA: TGTGCCAGCAGCCCTGTGGCAGGAAGCTATGAAAAACTGTTTTTT
CDR3 protein: CASSPVAGSYEKLFF
V gene: TRBV7-6
D gene: NA
clone size: NA
J gene: TRBJ1-4

CDR3 DNA: TGTGCCAGCAGCTTGGGGGGCAGTCTCTACGAGCAGTACTTC
CDR3 protein: CASSLGGSLYEQYF
V gene: TRBV5-6
D gene: NA
clone size: NA
J gene: TRBJ2-7

CDR3 DNA: TGTGCCAGCAGCTTCACAGGGGCCCTCTCTGGGGCCAACGTCCTGACTTTC
CDR3 protein: CASSFTGALSGANVLTF
V gene: TRBV7-2
D gene: TRBD1
clone size: NA
J gene: TRBJ2-6

CDR3 DNA: TGTGCCAGCAGCCGTCTAGCGGTGGAGGACGAGCAGTACTTC
CDR3 protein: CASSRLAVEDEQYF
V gene: TRBV7-9
D gene: TRBD2
clone size: NA
J gene: TRBJ2-7

CDR3 DNA: TGCGCCAGCAGCTTAGAGGAAGATACGCAGTATTTT
CDR3 protein: CASSLEEDTQYF
V gene: TRBV5-1
D gene: NA
clone size: NA
J gene: TRBJ2-3

CDR3 DNA: TGTGCCAGCAGTCTCGGACTTTACAATGAGCAGTTCTTC
CDR3 protein: CASSLGLYNEQFF
V gene: TRBV28
D gene: NA
clone size: NA
J gene: TRBJ2-1

CDR3 DNA: TGTGCCAGCAGTGAACTACGTGATCCTGAAAAACTGTTTTTT
CDR3 protein: CASSELRDPEKLFF
V gene: TRBV2
D gene: NA
clone size: NA
J gene: TRBJ1-4

CDR3 DNA: TGTGCCAGCAGTTTGAGGTTGGGGAGGGGCTATGGCTACACCTTC
CDR3 protein: CASSLRLGRGYGYTF
V gene: TRBV27
D gene: NA
clone size: NA
J gene: TRBJ1-2

CDR3 DNA: TGTGCCAGCAGCCATTGGACAGGGGGCGGACCTGAAAAACTGTTTTTT
CDR3 protein: CASSHWTGGGPEKLFF
V gene: TRBV16
D gene: TRBD1
clone size: NA
J gene: TRBJ1-4

CDR3 DNA: TGTGCCATCAGTGAAAGCCGGGGGGCAGATACGCAGTATTTT
CDR3 protein: CAISESRGADTQYF
V gene: TRBV10-3
D gene: TRBD2
clone size: NA
J gene: TRBJ2-3